One and the same sample provided the 21 T cell receptor beta chains below, sequenced in a study of T cell changes during pregnancy in multiple sclerosis. Profiled with immunoSEQ multiplex PCR; TCRdb holds only in-frame clones, not every one. The sample yields about 44,000 clones, 75% to 95% seen once. Specimen: CD4+ T cells from peripheral blood mononuclear cells, collected before pregnancy. Receptor source: a female donor with multiple sclerosis, enrolled in a pregnancy study.

This rearrangement joins TRBV7-8 to TRBJ2-7, with 11 bases aligning to TRBD2. The CDR3 is 14 residues long. Germline-derived CDR1 and CDR2 are SGHVS and FQNEAQ. V shed 5 bases and J 0 bases; nucleotides not matched to a gene: 0. CDR3 loop: CASSGLAGSYEQYF. The CDR3 DNA sequence: TGTGCCAGCAGCGGACTAGCGGGCTCCTACGAGCAGTACTTC.

V and J are TRBV11-2 and TRBJ2-1; 7 bases agree with TRBD1. This CDR3 has 16 amino acids. Trimming cost V 5 bases and J 4 bases; bases outside gene matches: 11. In germline, CDR1 is SGHAT, CDR2 FQNNGV. The CDR3 bases are TGTGCCAGCAGCCCCATACAGGGGAAAGCATACAATGAGCAGTTCTTC. It specifies CASSPIQGKAYNEQFF.

The chain is built from TRBV20-1 and TRBJ1-5, with D unresolved. Trimming took off 6 bases at V and 6 bases at J, with 6 bases between the two ends. CDR3 size: 10 residues. The germline V gene encodes CDR1 DFQATT and CDR2 SNEGSKA (reference sequence). The DNA for the CDR3 is TGCAGTGCCCCGTTTCAGCCCCAGCATTTT. Translation gives CSAPFQPQHF.

This clone occurred once. V gene TRBV4-3 combines with J gene TRBJ1-2; no firm D call. Trimming shortened V by 4 bases and J by 3 bases, and 24 bases separated the two germline ends. CDR1 and CDR2 (germline): LGHNA, YSLEER. The CDR3 loop spans 18 amino acids. The CDR3 reads CASSPYLVLTSVDYGYTF. Here the CDR3 DNA reads TGCGCCAGCAGCCCTTACCTTGTCCTGACATCGGTCGACTATGGCTACACCTTC.

The rearrangement uses TRBV5-1 and TRBJ1-2; D unclear. The CDR3 has 14 amino acids. V was shortened by 0 bases and J by 2 bases, with 8 bases between the two germline ends. Germline V gene data show CDR1 as SGHRS and CDR2 as YFSETQ. The CDR3 region is CASSLAGYNYGYTF. DNA for the CDR3: TGCGCCAGCAGCTTGGCAGGCTACAACTATGGCTACACCTTC.

This chain links TRBV2 with TRBJ1-1; D is possibly TRBD1 (6 bases). Trimming took off 2 bases at V and 8 bases at J, with 9 bases between the two ends. Germline CDR1 SNHLY, CDR2 FYNNEI. There are 12 residues in the CDR3. DNA of the CDR3: TGTGCCAGCAGTGAACAGGGGCTAGAAGCTTTCTTT. Its translation is CASSEQGLEAFF.

V usage is TRBV10-3 and J usage is TRBJ1-1, with TRBD1 matching over 9 bases. The trim removed 4 bases at V and 5 bases at J, leaving 8 bases unmatched. In germline, CDR1 is ENHRY, CDR2 SYGVKD. The CDR3 loop spans 15 amino acids. The CDR3 region is CAISVPGQGNTEAFF. DNA of the CDR3: TGTGCCATCAGTGTTCCGGGACAGGGAAATACTGAAGCTTTCTTT.

The chain combines TRBV15 with TRBJ2-3; 8 bases are a match to TRBD2. J was trimmed by 2 bases and V by 0 bases; bases with no gene match: 7. The germline CDR1 and CDR2 sequences are LNHNV and YYDKDF (reference sequence). CDR3 length: 17 residues. CDR3 nucleotide sequence: TGTGCCACCAGCAGAGATGGGGGCGGGGGGTACACAGATACGCAGTATTTT. Translating gives CATSRDGGGGYTDTQYF.

The J gene is TRBJ2-2, the V gene TRBV9; the D gene is possibly TRBD1 (5 bases). Germline-derived CDR1 and CDR2 are SGDLS and YYNGEE. V shed 4 bases and J shed 11 bases, with 24 bases lying between them. This CDR3 contains 16 residues. CDR3 amino acids: CASSPWEGASTKELFF. The CDR3 bases are TGTGCCAGCAGCCCTTGGGAAGGGGCGAGTACAAAAGAGCTGTTTTTT.

The chain employs TRBV7-9 and TRBJ2-4; TRBD2 might be the D (5 bases). The V and J ends lost 1 base and 3 bases respectively, with 10 bases between them. The CDR3 is 15 amino acids. Germline CDR1 reads SEHNR; CDR2 reads FQNEAQ (reference sequence). In DNA, the CDR3 is TGTGCCAGCAGCTTAGTGTCGAGCGGCAAAAACATTCAGTACTTC. Its protein product is CASSLVSSGKNIQYF.

The CDR3 DNA is TGTGCCAGCAGCGTAATGGGACAGGGTTGGGATGAGCAGTTCTTC. Protein sequence: CASSVMGQGWDEQFF. The chain links TRBV7-7 to TRBJ2-1, with 9 bases identical to TRBD1. This CDR3 has 15 amino acids. In germline, CDR1 is SSHAT, CDR2 FNYEAQ (reference sequence). V dropped 5 bases and J dropped 8; count of bases not matched to a gene: 10.

This clone was found a few times. The chain links TRBV29-1 to TRBJ2-2; D remains unclear. Germline V gene sequence: CDR1 SQVTM, CDR2 ANQGSEA. The CDR3 contains 12 residues. With 3 bases removed from V and 2 bases from J, the gap between germline ends came to 4 bases. CDR3 region: CSVDLNTGELFF. The CDR3 region has the DNA TGCAGCGTTGATCTAAACACCGGGGAGCTGTTTTTT.

The rearrangement joins TRBV11-2 to TRBJ2-5; TRBD1 agrees at 7 bases. CDR1 and CDR2 from the germline V gene are SGHAT and FQNNGV. CDR3 length equals 13 residues. Trimming took 4 bases from V and 2 from J; bases not matched to a gene: 1. CDR3 loop: CASSSGQQETQYF. As DNA, the CDR3 is TGTGCCAGCAGCTCGGGACAGCAAGAGACCCAGTACTTC.

V gene TRBV5-1 combines with J gene TRBJ2-1, with TRBD2 matching over 13 bases. V gave up 0 bases and J gave up 4 bases; unmatched junction bases: 4. Germline lookup yields CDR1 SGHRS and CDR2 YFSETQ. The CDR3 consists of 17 residues. The CDR3 here is CASSLGLAGGGYNEQFF. DNA for the CDR3: TGCGCCAGCAGCTTGGGACTAGCGGGAGGTGGATACAATGAGCAGTTCTTC.

The chain combines TRBV6-4 with TRBJ2-6, with D tentatively TRBD2 (6 bases). Germline V gene data show CDR1 as MRHNA and CDR2 as SNTAGT. V was pared by 4 bases and J by 2 bases, with 9 bases between. This CDR3 has 15 amino acids. This CDR3 reads CASSASSAGANVLTF. The CDR3 coding sequence is TGTGCCAGCAGTGCTTCTAGCGCTGGGGCCAACGTCCTGACTTTC.

The CDR3 nucleotides are TGCAGCGTTGCGGCAGGATACACTGAAGCTTTCTTT. Protein sequence: CSVAAGYTEAFF. The chain uses TRBV29-1 and TRBJ1-1; D call uncertain. The CDR3 covers 12 residues. Germline V gene lookup returns CDR1 SQVTM and CDR2 ANQGSEA. V was trimmed by 4 bases and J by 3 bases, leaving 9 bases between them.

The CDR3 DNA follows: TGTGCCGTATCCGAGGGCTCCTATAATTCACCCCTCCACTTT. Translating gives CAVSEGSYNSPLHF. The chain links TRBV6-6 to TRBJ1-6; D is unclear. CDR3 length: 14 amino acids. The V end was cut by 11 bases, the J end by 0 bases, with 11 bases between. Germline CDR1 is MNHNY and CDR2 is SVGAGI (reference sequence).

The V call is TRBV5-1, the J call TRBJ1-3; maybe TRBD1 (5 bases). Germline V CDR1 and CDR2: SGHRS, YFSETQ. The CDR3 sequence is 17 residues long. Trimming left V 0 bases short and J 0 bases short, with 13 bases between. The CDR3 spells CASSLDPTRVSGNTIYF. The CDR3, as DNA: TGCGCCAGCAGCTTGGATCCTACCAGGGTCTCTGGAAACACCATATATTTT.

The V and J genes are TRBV5-5 and TRBJ2-3, with D perhaps TRBD1 (6 bases). Per the germline V gene, CDR1 is SGHKS and CDR2 is YYEKEE (reference sequence). The CDR3 is 16 amino acids. Trimming pared 3 bases from V and 4 bases from J, leaving 18 bases between. The CDR3 nucleotides are TGTGCCAGCAGCTCGGACAGCCGAGTACCCCCAGATACGCAGTATTTT. This translates into CASSSDSRVPPDTQYF. Complete variable domain (other parts from reference TRBV5-5 and TRBJ2-3): DAGVTQSPTHLIKTRGQQVTLRCSPISGHKSVSWYQQVLGQGPQFIFQYYEKEERGRGNFPDRFSARQFPNYSSELNVNALLLGDSALYLCASSSDSRVPPDTQYFGPGTRLTVL.

This clone has a single count. The chain links TRBV5-4 to TRBJ2-1; 11 bases align to TRBD2. CDR3 length equals 15 residues. CDR1 is SGHNT, CDR2 YYREEE, per germline (reference sequence). V was pared by 4 bases and J by 7 bases, with 7 bases of the junction left unmatched. The DNA for the CDR3 is TGTGCCAGCAGCCCAACTAGCGGGGGTTCAAATGAGCAGTTCTTC. This gives the protein CASSPTSGGSNEQFF.

This clone showed up just a few times. V usage is TRBV19 and J usage is TRBJ1-1, with unresolved D. V lost 5 bases and J 3 bases, leaving 10 bases between the germline ends. Per the germline V gene, CDR1 is LNHDA and CDR2 is SQIVND (reference sequence). This CDR3 is 13 amino acids long. The CDR3 loop reads CASSANRDTEAFF. CDR3 nucleotides: TGTGCCAGTAGTGCTAATCGAGACACTGAAGCTTTCTTT.